A selection of T cell receptor beta chains follows, all from one sample in a study of blood T cell repertoires in COVID-19. Assay used: immunoSEQ multiplex PCR; TCRdb lists only in-frame clones, some missing. This sample yields tens of thousands of clones, of which 82% are seen a single time; approximately 13% belongs to the top ten. Sample: peripheral blood. The receptors stem from a woman older than 75 with acute or convalescent COVID-19. The CDR3 runs from the conserved cysteine through the conserved F or W. A D gene is named only where the DNA matches it firmly. Only some rows state a clone size, as once, few, many or a class for expanded clones.

j_call v_call clone_size d_call cdr3_nt cdr3_aa
TRBJ2-4 TRBV4-1 . TRBD2 TGCGCCAGCAGCCCGCGACTAGCGGGAGGGCGAGTGTGGGTAGCCAAAAACATTCAGTACTTC CASSPRLAGGRVWVAKNIQYF
TRBJ2-3 TRBV7-2 . . TGTGCCAGCAGCTTAGATTGGGGGCATGGCACAGATACGCAGTATTTT CASSLDWGHGTDTQYF
TRBJ1-5 TRBV6-2/TRBV6-3 . TRBD1 TGTGCCAGCAGTGGGACAGGGGATAGCAATCAGCCCCAGCATTTT CASSGTGDSNQPQHF
TRBJ2-3 TRBV7-2 . TRBD1 TGTGCCAGCAGCTTAAAGGCAGGGGGCTGGGCAGATACGCAGTATTTT CASSLKAGGWADTQYF
TRBJ1-2 TRBV4-1 . . TGCGCCAGCAGCCAGGCCTATCTAGACAGGCGCTATGGCTACACCTTC CASSQAYLDRRYGYTF
TRBJ2-1 TRBV6-5 . TRBD2 TGTGCCAGCGTCGGGACTAGTGGGGGCAATGAGCAGTTCTTC CASVGTSGGNEQFF
TRBJ1-6 TRBV27 few TRBD1 TGTGCCAGCAGTTTCCCCGACAGGGGTAATTCACCCCTCCACTTT CASSFPDRGNSPLHF
TRBJ2-7 TRBV3-1/TRBV3-2 . . TGTGCCAGCAGCCTCCTGGGACAAGCTCCTCCATACGAGCAGTACTTC CASSLLGQAPPYEQYF
TRBJ2-7 TRBV19 . TRBD1 TGTGCCAGTAGGCGCTCCGGGACAGGTGGGTACGAGCAGTACTTC CASRRSGTGGYEQYF
TRBJ1-5 TRBV2 . TRBD1 TGTGCCAGCAGTAGGGACAGGAGTAACAATCAGCCCCAGCATTTT CASSRDRSNNQPQHF
TRBJ2-7 TRBV5-6 . . TGTGCCAGCAGCCCGGAGCCGGGACAACAAACCTACGAGCAGTACTTC CASSPEPGQQTYEQYF
TRBJ1-1 TRBV15 . . TGTGCCACCAGCAGAGACGTAGGGGCCGCTGAAGCTTTCTTT CATSRDVGAAEAFF
TRBJ2-1 TRBV27 . TRBD1 TGTGCCAGCAGTTTATTGGGACAGACTATTTACAATGAGCAGTTCTTC CASSLLGQTIYNEQFF
TRBJ2-1 TRBV6-5 . . TGTGCCAGCAGTTACAGGGCTAGGGGCAATGAGCAGTTCTTC CASSYRARGNEQFF
TRBJ2-7 TRBV7-2 few . TGTGCCAGCAGTAGTAGCGGACCCATCTACGAGCAGTACTTC CASSSSGPIYEQYF
TRBJ1-5 TRBV29-1 . . TGCAGCGTTGGCAGGGATAGCAATCAGCCCCAGCATTTT CSVGRDSNQPQHF
TRBJ1-6 TRBV14 . . TGTGCCAGCAGCCAAGATCACTTGTCCCCCGGGACAAGAAATTCACCCCTCCACTTT CASSQDHLSPGTRNSPLHF
TRBJ1-2 TRBV24-1 . . TGTGCCACCAGTGATCACAGGGCGGTTGGCTACACCTTC CATSDHRAVGYTF
TRBJ1-5 TRBV19 . . TGTGCCAGTAATTCTCTGGGCAGATCCCATCAGCCCCAGCATTTT CASNSLGRSHQPQHF
TRBJ2-5 TRBV6-2/TRBV6-3 . TRBD1 TGTGCCAGCAGTTCCGTCGGGGGGACAGGGGGCACAAAGACCCAGTACTTC CASSSVGGTGGTKTQYF
TRBJ2-5 TRBV27 . TRBD2 TGTGCCAGCACCTCCCGGGGAGGGGCACTCAAAGAGACCCAGTACTTC CASTSRGGALKETQYF
TRBJ2-7 TRBV5-1 . . TGCGCCAGCAGCTTGGCTCCAGGTTCGCACGAGCAGTACTTC CASSLAPGSHEQYF
TRBJ2-3 TRBV9 . . TGTGCCAGCAGCGTCCTGGGGCTATTCACAGATACGCAGTATTTT CASSVLGLFTDTQYF
TRBJ2-7 TRBV6-5 . . TGTGAGTTCAGGGGTAGGTACGAGCAGTACTTC CEFRGRYEQYF
TRBJ2-1 TRBV7-7 . TRBD2 TGTGCCAGCAGCTTGGGGGAGGGAGGGGAGCAGTTCTTC CASSLGEGGEQFF
TRBJ1-1 TRBV7-9 . . TGTGCCAGCAGCCCAGGGTGGGGGGACACTGAAGCTTTCTTT CASSPGWGDTEAFF
TRBJ1-1 TRBV28 . TRBD1 TGTGCCAGCAGTCAACCACTTTCAAGGGTGGCACAGGGGGCGTGGGCTTTCTTT CASSQPLSRVAQGAWAFF
TRBJ2-7 TRBV24-1 . TRBD1 TGTGCCACCAGTAGACAGGGCTACGAGCAGTACTTC CATSRQGYEQYF
TRBJ2-5 TRBV9 . . TGTGCCAGCAGCGTGGAGCCAAAAGAGACCCAGTACTTC CASSVEPKETQYF
TRBJ2-2 TRBV6-6 . TRBD2 TGTGCCAGCAGCCCTTACGGGGGACTAGCCTCCGGGGAGCTGTTTTTT CASSPYGGLASGELFF
TRBJ1-4 TRBV7-8 . TRBD1 TGTGCCAGCAGCTTACTACAGGGGGCTTTTGGTGAAAAACTGTTTTTT CASSLLQGAFGEKLFF
TRBJ1-5 TRBV5-6 . . TGTGCCAGCAGCTCTGGGGGGGCGCCCGGCAATCAGCCCCAGCATTTT CASSSGGAPGNQPQHF
TRBJ2-7 TRBV5-8 . . TGTGCCAGCATGATGGGGGTACAGGGTAATGTCTGGAACTACGAGCAGTACTTC CASMMGVQGNVWNYEQYF
TRBJ2-3 TRBV24-1 . TRBD2 TGTGCCACCAGTGATTTCTTACGGGGGGGCGCAGATACGCAGTATTTT CATSDFLRGGADTQYF
TRBJ1-1 TRBV19 once . TGTGCCACCCGGCAAGTAGCCCGTGGTGAAGCTTTCTTT CATRQVARGEAFF
TRBJ2-1 TRBV12-1 . . TGTGCCAGCAAGGTAGCGGGAGGGCCACATGAGCAGTTCTTC CASKVAGGPHEQFF
TRBJ2-7 TRBV27 . TRBD2 TGTGCCAGCAGGGGGACTAGCGAAATCCCCTACGAGCAGTACTTC CASRGTSEIPYEQYF
TRBJ2-6 TRBV9 . TRBD1 TGTGCCAGCAGCGTAGAGCTACAGGGGGGTGGGGCCAACGTCCTGACTTTC CASSVELQGGGANVLTF
TRBJ1-2 TRBV10-3 . . TGTGCCATCAGTGAGGCAGGCAAGAACTATGGCTACACCTTC CAISEAGKNYGYTF
TRBJ2-2 TRBV6-4 once TRBD1 TGTGCCAGCAGCCCCGACAGGGACCTAGGGGAGCTGTTTTTT CASSPDRDLGELFF
TRBJ2-1 TRBV5-8 . TRBD1 TGTGCCAGCAGTACAGGGGAACCATACAATGAGCAGTTCTTC CASSTGEPYNEQFF
TRBJ2-1 TRBV18 . TRBD2 TGTGCCAGCTCACCAAGGCTAGCGGGAGAAAATGAGCAGTTCTTC CASSPRLAGENEQFF
TRBJ1-6 TRBV7-9 . TRBD1 TGTGCCAGCAGCTTAGCGCTAAAGGACAGGGAAAAGTCACCCCTCCACTTT CASSLALKDREKSPLHF
TRBJ2-7 TRBV5-4 . TRBD2 TGTGCCAGCAGCTTGAGGGTTGGGCTAGCGGGCAACGAGCAGTACTTC CASSLRVGLAGNEQYF
TRBJ2-7 TRBV5-1 . TRBD1 TGCGCCAGCAGCTTGGGAGACAGGGGGAACTACGAGCAGTACTTC CASSLGDRGNYEQYF